This TCR beta chain was retrieved from a study of CD8+CD57+ T cells in acquired aplastic anemia. There are many counts of this clonotype. Genomic DNA provided the template from which TCR beta VDJ and CDR3 profiles were obtained. MiXCR, run by TCRdb on the reads, gives a single entry per CDR3 protein. The sample has around 190,000 distinct CDR3 sequences, 60% to 65% seen once. The sequence derives from a human donor in good health. Sequencing was done on a sample of sorted CD4+, CD8+, or CD8+CD57+ T cells (not recorded which) from PBMCs.

This CDR3 reads CASSSLPGSGNTIYF. CDR3 nucleotides: TGTGCCAGCAGCTCCCTCCCCGGCTCTGGAAACACCATATATTTT. The chain has TRBV7-6 and TRBJ1-3; D is unresolved. Trimming took 4 bases from V and 0 from J, leaving 10 bases between them. The CDR3 extends over 15 amino acids. Germline V lookup: CDR1 SGHVS, CDR2 FNYEAQ.